The 30 T cell receptor beta chains below all came from one sample that was sequenced in a study of blood T cell repertoires in COVID-19. Libraries were prepared by immunoSEQ multiplex PCR; TCRdb keeps only in-frame clonotypes and omits some of them. The sample carries over 95,000 clones, more than 65% recorded once. What was sequenced was peripheral blood. Source of these receptors: a woman of 80 years or more with active or convalescent COVID-19.

This clone occurred a few times. The rearrangement links TRBV24-1 to TRBJ2-5; 13 bases agree with TRBD2. The germline V gene has CDR1 KGHDR and CDR2 SFDVKD. The ends lost 0 bases at V and 5 bases at J; junction bases unmatched: 8. CDR3 length: 18 residues. CDR3 sequence: CATSDLPPTSGRVETQYF. CDR3 coding DNA: TGTGCCACCAGTGATTTGCCTCCCACTAGCGGGAGGGTGGAGACCCAGTACTTC.

This clone occurred a few times. The chain combines TRBV7-3 with TRBJ1-1, with 8 nucleotides matching TRBD1. V shed 5 bases, J shed 1 base, and the junction held 9 bases outside the gene matches. This CDR3 is built from 16 residues. Germline V CDR1 and CDR2: SGHTA, FQGTGA. This CDR3 is CASSPQGGTPNTEAFF. The CDR3 DNA is TGTGCCAGCAGCCCACAGGGGGGGACGCCGAACACTGAAGCTTTCTTT.

The V gene is TRBV6-5, the J gene TRBJ2-7; 7 nucleotides agree with TRBD2. The CDR3 has 14 amino acids. The V gene's germline CDR1 is MNHEY and CDR2 SVGAGI. Trimming removed 6 bases from V and 2 bases from J; junction bases left unmatched: 7. The CDR3 sequence is CASRLASGTYEQYF. The CDR3 bases are TGTGCCAGCAGGTTGGCTAGCGGAACCTACGAGCAGTACTTC.

The chain couples TRBV19 to TRBJ1-1; perhaps TRBD1 as D (6 bases). The CDR3 loop spans 17 amino acids. Germline V lookup: CDR1 LNHDA, CDR2 SQIVND (reference sequence). Trimming removed 4 bases at V and 1 base at J, with 19 bases between. CDR3 in amino acids: CASSNFNFGTSNTEAFF. The CDR3 region has the DNA TGTGCCAGTAGTAATTTTAATTTCGGGACATCGAACACTGAAGCTTTCTTT.

This chain uses TRBV18 with TRBJ2-1; the D is unclear. The V end was cut by 2 bases, the J end by 0 bases, with 8 bases between. CDR3 size: 15 residues. CDR1 is KGHSH and CDR2 is LQKENI in the germline V gene. CDR3: CASSPEKSSYNEQFF. The CDR3 nucleotides are TGTGCCAGCTCACCAGAGAAGAGCTCCTACAATGAGCAGTTCTTC.

J is TRBJ2-7 and V is TRBV12-5, with D possibly matching TRBD1 (6 bases). Germline V lookup: CDR1 LGHNT, CDR2 FRNRAP. The CDR3 is 19 amino acids. With 2 bases removed from V and 3 bases from J, the gap between germline ends came to 26 bases. The CDR3 DNA reads TGTGCTAGTGGTTTGCCCCCTCTTCCCGCTGACAGGACCTACTACGAGCAGTACTTC. It translates to CASGLPPLPADRTYYEQYF.

This sequence joins TRBV7-9 and TRBJ2-1; 7 nucleotides agree with TRBD2. CDR3 length equals 15 residues. J gave up 7 bases and V 1 base, and 7 bases lay outside the gene matches. CDR1 and CDR2 (germline): SEHNR, FQNEAQ (reference sequence). Here the CDR3 DNA reads TGTGCCAGCAGCTTAGAGGCGGGAGTGAGGAATGAGCAGTTCTTC. Amino acids: CASSLEAGVRNEQFF.

This clone occurred a few times. The genes are TRBV5-1 and TRBJ1-2; the D gene is possibly TRBD1 (6 bases). The ends were cut back, 4 bases at V and 2 bases at J, with 15 bases in the middle. The CDR3 covers 15 residues. Per the germline V gene, CDR1 is SGHRS and CDR2 is YFSETQ. This chain's CDR3 is CASSTLDSANYGYTF. The CDR3 DNA reads TGCGCCAGCAGCACGCTGGACAGCGCAAACTATGGCTACACCTTC.

The J gene is TRBJ2-5, the V gene TRBV3-1 (or the pseudogene TRBV3-2); TRBD2 matches 7 bases. Looked up from germline, CDR1 is LGHDT and CDR2 is YNNKEL (reference sequence). CDR3 length: 16 residues. J gave up 1 base and V 1 base, and 6 bases lay outside the gene matches. CDR3 sequence reads: CASSQVWRESQETQYF. Here the CDR3 DNA reads TGTGCCAGCAGCCAAGTATGGCGGGAGAGCCAAGAGACCCAGTACTTC.

This sequence joins TRBV7-7 and TRBJ2-1, with TRBD2 matching over 7 bases. V lost 1 base, J lost 5 bases, and 5 bases stayed unmatched. Per germline, CDR1 SSHAT and CDR2 FNYEAQ (reference sequence). The CDR3 has 15 amino acids. CDR3 region: CASSLELATNNEQFF. The DNA of the CDR3 is TGTGCCAGCAGCTTAGAACTAGCGACAAACAATGAGCAGTTCTTC.

V and J are TRBV15 and TRBJ2-6, with 8 bases identical to TRBD2. CDR1 and CDR2 from the germline V gene are LNHNV and YYDKDF (reference sequence). V was pared by 3 bases and J by 4 bases, with 2 bases of the junction left unmatched. The CDR3 runs to 15 residues. CDR3 sequence: CATSSGGGGANVLTF. The CDR3 DNA sequence: TGTGCCACCAGCAGCGGGGGGGGCGGGGCCAACGTCCTGACTTTC.

V gene TRBV19 combines with J gene TRBJ1-6; 8 bases align to TRBD1. This CDR3 is built from 12 residues. Germline V gene lookup returns CDR1 LNHDA and CDR2 SQIVND (reference sequence). The J segment lost 15 bases and the V segment lost 6 bases, leaving 7 bases of the junction unmatched. DNA of the CDR3: TGTGCCAGTAGCGCACAGGGGGGACTCCTCCACTTT. This sequence encodes CASSAQGGLLHF.

J is TRBJ2-1 and V is TRBV7-9; 7 bases align to TRBD1. With V trimmed by 5 bases and J by 1 base, 2 bases remained unmatched. Germline-derived CDR1 and CDR2 are SEHNR and FQNEAQ (reference sequence). The CDR3 has 14 residues. As DNA, the CDR3 is TGTGCCAGCAGCCAGGGACAGTCCTACAATGAGCAGTTCTTC. It yields the protein CASSQGQSYNEQFF.

The chain joins TRBV5-5 to TRBJ2-2; TRBD1 matches 9 bases. The CDR3 runs 15 residues. The germline gives CDR1 SGHKS, CDR2 YYEKEE (reference sequence). V lost 4 bases, J lost 5 bases, and 6 bases stayed unmatched. DNA of the CDR3: TGTGCCAGCAGCCGACAGGGGGGTAATACCGGGGAGCTGTTTTTT. This translates into CASSRQGGNTGELFF.

This chain connects TRBV6-5 to TRBJ1-1, with D perhaps matching TRBD1 (5 bases). This CDR3 spans 13 amino acids. The ends were cut back, 6 bases at V and 0 bases at J, with 8 bases in the middle. Germline loops: CDR1 MNHEY, CDR2 SVGAGI. The CDR3 region has the DNA TGTGCCAGCAGACGACAGCTGAACACTGAAGCTTTCTTT. Translated: CASRRQLNTEAFF.

The chain is built from TRBV19 and TRBJ2-2; TRBD1 might be the D (6 bases). CDR3 size: 14 residues. Germline CDR1 and CDR2: LNHDA and SQIVND (reference sequence). V was pared by 6 bases and J by 1 base, with 9 bases between. The CDR3 loop is CASSLTGNTGELFF. Here the CDR3 DNA reads TGTGCCAGTAGCCTGACAGGGAACACCGGGGAGCTGTTTTTT.

The rearrangement links TRBV6-2 or TRBV6-3 to TRBJ2-7; unclear D gene. Trimming took off 0 bases at V and 4 bases at J, with 13 bases between the two ends. This CDR3 contains 15 residues. The germline CDR1 and CDR2 sequences are MNHEY and SVGEGT. CDR3 nucleotides: TGTGCCAGCAGTTACTCGACTCTGGTGAGGTACGAGCAGTACTTC. Protein: CASSYSTLVRYEQYF.

V and J are TRBV7-9 and TRBJ2-1; 10 bases agree with TRBD2. Germline lookup yields CDR1 SEHNR and CDR2 FQNEAQ (reference sequence). There are 18 residues in the CDR3. V shed 1 base, J shed 9 bases, and the junction held 15 bases outside the gene matches. The CDR3 DNA follows: TGTGCCAGCAGCTTAGGGGGATTTGAGCGGGAGGGCCAAGTTGAGCAGTTCTTC. Translated, it gives CASSLGGFEREGQVEQFF.

This chain connects TRBV21-1 to TRBJ2-7; the DNA was not used to check the table's D call, TRBD1. TRBV21-1 counts as a pseudogene. The CDR3 is 15 amino acids. CDR3 DNA: TGTGCCAGCAGCAAAACGGGACAGTTCCTCTACGAGCAGTACTTC. Residues: CASSKTGQFLYEQYF.

This chain links TRBV19 with TRBJ2-5; 10 bases are shared with TRBD2. V was clipped by 2 bases and J by 4 bases; unmatched bases: 7. The germline CDR1 and CDR2 sequences are LNHDA and SQIVND (reference sequence). CDR3 length: 16 amino acids. This CDR3 is CASSISRVAGGETQYF. The CDR3 region has the DNA TGTGCCAGTAGTATATCCCGGGTAGCGGGAGGAGAGACCCAGTACTTC.

The chain couples TRBV6-1 to TRBJ1-2; 7 bases agree with TRBD1. CDR1 is MNHNS, CDR2 SASEGT, per germline. CDR3 length equals 13 residues. Trimming removed 1 base from V and 5 bases from J; junction bases left unmatched: 1. Here the CDR3 reads CASSEGQGYGYTF. The CDR3 DNA reads TGTGCCAGCAGTGAAGGACAGGGATATGGCTACACCTTC.

The rearrangement uses TRBV7-3 and TRBJ2-3; D unclear. Germline V gene data show CDR1 as SGHTA and CDR2 as FQGTGA. The length of the CDR3 is 13 residues. V was clipped by 2 bases and J by 3 bases, with 6 bases between them. Here the CDR3 reads CASSLARTDTQYF. The CDR3 DNA reads TGTGCCAGCAGCTTAGCTAGAACAGATACGCAGTATTTT.

CDR3 bases: TGTGCCAGCAGCTTATCGGGCGGGAGGGCCGGTCTCGGGGAGCTGTTTTTT. Residues: CASSLSGGRAGLGELFF. This chain uses TRBV7-2 with TRBJ2-2; the match to TRBD2 covers 9 bases. V lost 2 bases, J lost 7 bases, and 11 bases stayed unmatched. The germline CDR1 and CDR2 sequences are SGHTA and FQGNSA. The CDR3 extends over 17 amino acids.

The chain carries TRBV7-8 and TRBJ1-1; D is perhaps TRBD1 (5 bases). Looked up from germline, CDR1 is SGHVS and CDR2 is FQNEAQ. The CDR3 loop spans 14 amino acids. With 5 bases removed from V and 5 bases from J, the gap between germline ends came to 15 bases. CDR3 DNA sequence: TGTGCCAGCAGCCTGGGGGGGGTCGGAACTGAAGCTTTCTTT. Translated: CASSLGGVGTEAFF.

The chain couples TRBV20-1 to TRBJ1-1; no firm D call. Trimming stripped 3 bases from V and 7 bases from J, with 9 bases between. The germline V gene encodes CDR1 DFQATT and CDR2 SNEGSKA (reference sequence). The CDR3 is made up of 11 amino acids. The CDR3 DNA is TGCAGTGCTAGTCAAGGCGGTGAAGCTTTCTTT. Translation gives CSASQGGEAFF.

The chain has TRBV21-1 and TRBJ1-2; the table names TRBD1, a call not compared with the DNA. TRBV21-1 is recorded as a pseudogene. CDR3 length: 14 amino acids. CDR3 sequence reads: CASGTGGESYGYTF. As DNA, the CDR3 is TGTGCCAGCGGGACAGGGGGCGAGAGTTATGGCTACACCTTC.

V gene TRBV10-3 combines with J gene TRBJ2-7; perhaps TRBD2 as D (6 bases). CDR3 length: 14 residues. Trimming cost V 7 bases and J 4 bases, with 17 bases left between them. Per germline, CDR1 ENHRY and CDR2 SYGVKD. The CDR3 protein is CAITDSGAGYEQYF. The DNA for the CDR3 is TGTGCCATCACTGACAGCGGCGCGGGGTACGAGCAGTACTTC.

J is TRBJ2-2 and V is TRBV11-2; 8 bases align to TRBD2. With 2 bases clipped from V and 6 bases from J, the junction kept 14 bases outside the gene matches. There are 18 residues in the CDR3. CDR1 and CDR2 from the germline V gene are SGHAT and FQNNGV. Here the CDR3 DNA reads TGTGCCAGCAGCTTAAGTGCCCGGAGCGGGAGAAAGGCCGGGGAGCTGTTTTTT. Protein: CASSLSARSGRKAGELFF.

The chain has TRBV15 and TRBJ2-2; 14 bases match TRBD2. Germline assignment: CDR1 LNHNV and CDR2 YYDKDF (reference sequence). CDR3 length: 16 amino acids. The V segment lost 5 bases and the J segment 7 bases; nucleotides outside the gene matches: 6. The CDR3 spells CATSPGTSGRVGELFF. The DNA for the CDR3 is TGTGCCACCAGCCCGGGGACTAGCGGGAGAGTCGGGGAGCTGTTTTTT.

The rearrangement uses TRBV6-1 and TRBJ1-2; a weak D match, TRBD1 (6 bases). Germline V gives CDR1 MNHNS, CDR2 SASEGT. The CDR3 has 14 residues. V dropped 2 bases and J dropped 2 bases, with 9 bases sitting between them. DNA of the CDR3: TGTGCCAGCAGTGAAACTAGGGGGAACTATGGCTACACCTTC. Protein sequence: CASSETRGNYGYTF.